A single sample is the source of the 12 T cell receptor beta chains below, sequenced in a study of T-cell reconstitution after alpha-beta-depleted transplantation in children. Unique molecular identifiers were incorporated during preparation of the TCRbeta library. TCRdb ran MiXCR on the PCR reads and lists one entry per CDR3 protein. Of hundreds of thousands of distinct CDR3 sequences in the sample, around 10% were seen once. Sample: PBMCs, taken before TCRalphabeta/CD19-depleted stem cell transplant. These receptors were taken from a boy under three years old with acute myeloid leukemia, due to receive a stem cell transplant.

This chain connects TRBV28 to TRBJ1-3; D remains unclear. Per germline, CDR1 MDHEN and CDR2 SYDVKM. This CDR3 is built from 14 residues. V was pared by 2 bases and J by 3 bases, with 8 bases between. DNA of the CDR3: TGTGCCAGCAGTTTAAGACTTGGTGGAAACACCATATATTTT. Amino acids: CASSLRLGGNTIYF.

This clonotype was observed many times. This sequence joins TRBV6-2 or TRBV6-3 and TRBJ1-5; no definite D call. The CDR3 is made up of 13 amino acids. The germline V gene has CDR1 MNHEY and CDR2 SVGEGT. The V and J ends lost 1 base and 4 bases respectively, with 5 bases between them. This CDR3 is CASSYFGNQPQHF. CDR3 nucleotide sequence: TGTGCCAGCAGTTACTTCGGTAATCAGCCCCAGCATTTT.

This clonotype has ten or more counts. V usage is TRBV5-1 and J usage is TRBJ2-7; 10 positions match TRBD2. The V and J ends lost 4 bases and 0 bases, in that order; junction bases with no gene match: 4. Germline CDR1 and CDR2: SGHRS and YFSETQ. The CDR3 extends over 15 amino acids. The chain's CDR3 is CASSLSGGSSYEQYF. The CDR3 nucleotides read TGCGCCAGCAGCCTTAGCGGGGGGTCCTCCTACGAGCAGTACTTC.

This clonotype was counted many times. The V and J genes are TRBV24-1 and TRBJ1-5; D may be TRBD1 (6 bases). This CDR3 spans 16 amino acids. V was shortened by 3 bases and J by 1 base, with 12 bases between the two germline ends. Germline V gene lookup returns CDR1 KGHDR and CDR2 SFDVKD. As DNA, the CDR3 is TGTGCCACCAGTGATGCCGGGACAACCAGCAATCAGCCCCAGCATTTT. Translating it yields CATSDAGTTSNQPQHF.

This clonotype was counted ten times or more. The J gene is TRBJ2-2, the V gene TRBV27; D remains ambiguous. V lost 3 bases, J lost 5 bases, and 4 bases lay in between. The germline V gene has CDR1 MNHEY and CDR2 SMNVEV (reference sequence). The CDR3 runs to 12 residues. The CDR3 region is CASSFVTGELFF. CDR3 DNA: TGTGCCAGCAGTTTTGTGACCGGGGAGCTGTTTTTT.

This clonotype came up many times. This chain connects TRBV25-1 to TRBJ2-3; TRBD1 is a possible D gene (5 bases). This CDR3 is 14 amino acids long. Trimming cost V 3 bases and J 2 bases, with 9 bases left between them. Germline V gene sequence: CDR1 MGHDK, CDR2 SYGVNS. The DNA for the CDR3 is TGTGCCAGCAGTGAGCCAGGGAACACAGATACGCAGTATTTT. This encodes CASSEPGNTDTQYF.

This clonotype occurred many times. The chain has TRBV28 and TRBJ1-4; 9 nucleotides line up with TRBD1. Trimming cost V 5 bases and J 0 bases; bases outside gene matches: 7. The germline V gene encodes CDR1 MDHEN and CDR2 SYDVKM. The length of the CDR3 is 17 residues. This CDR3 reads CASSRTGGSATNEKLFF. The DNA for the CDR3 is TGTGCCAGCAGTCGTACAGGGGGCTCAGCAACTAATGAAAAACTGTTTTTT.

This clonotype was counted ten times or more. Here the CDR3 reads CASSPRVAGVTDTQYF. CDR3 nucleotide sequence: TGTGCCAGCTCACCACGCGTAGCGGGAGTCACAGATACGCAGTATTTT. The V and J genes are TRBV18 and TRBJ2-3; 9 bases agree with TRBD2. The germline CDR1 and CDR2 sequences are KGHSH and LQKENI. Trimming at V came to 1 base and at J to 2 bases, leaving 4 bases not matched to a gene. CDR3 length equals 16 residues.

Remarks on this clonotype: A much larger clone is a single base away; this may be a read error. This sequence joins TRBV7-3 and TRBJ2-2, with D tentatively TRBD2 (5 bases). Germline loops: CDR1 SGHTA, CDR2 FQGTGA. The CDR3 contains 14 residues. The CDR3 reads CASSLTLGTGERFF. CDR3 coding DNA: TGTGCCAGCAGCTTAACGCTGGGCACCGGGGAGCGGTTTTTT.

This clonotype was seen many times. V gene TRBV18 combines with J gene TRBJ1-5; TRBD1 might be the D (5 bases). Germline V gene data show CDR1 as KGHSH and CDR2 as LQKENI. Deletions cut 3 bases from V and 2 bases from J, with 14 bases between. CDR3 length: 16 residues. CDR3 sequence (DNA): TGTGCCAGCTCACCGGCCCAAGGACAAGGCAATCAGCCCCAGCATTTT. Amino acid sequence: CASSPAQGQGNQPQHF. The whole variable domain, remainder taken from reference TRBV18 and TRBJ1-5, is NAGVMQNPRHLVRRRGQEARLRCSPMKGHSHVYWYRQLPEEGLKFMVYLQKENIIDESGMPKERFSAEFPKEGPSILRIQQVVRGDSAAYFCASSPAQGQGNQPQHFGDGTRLSIL.

This clonotype was seen a few times. The chain joins TRBV20-1 to TRBJ2-7; 9 positions agree with TRBD1. The CDR3 contains 16 residues. V shed 5 bases and J 0 bases; nucleotides not matched to a gene: 11. Germline V gives CDR1 DFQATT, CDR2 SNEGSKA (reference sequence). The CDR3 here is CSALLTGGKVSYEQYF. The CDR3 DNA is TGCAGTGCTCTCCTTACAGGGGGCAAAGTCTCCTACGAGCAGTACTTC.

The chain recombines TRBV28 with TRBJ2-5, with TRBD1 matching over 7 bases. CDR1 is MDHEN and CDR2 is SYDVKM in the germline V gene. The CDR3 has 15 amino acids. V gave up 6 bases and J gave up 2 bases; unmatched junction bases: 9. The CDR3 region is CASRSPGTAQETQYF. CDR3 bases: TGTGCCAGCAGAAGTCCCGGGACAGCTCAAGAGACCCAGTACTTC.